The rows below give T cell receptor beta chains drawn from one sample of a study of blood T cell repertoires in COVID-19. Assay used: immunoSEQ multiplex PCR; TCRdb lists only in-frame clones, some missing. The sample yields some 80,000 clones, 75% to 90% seen once. Sequencing was carried out using peripheral blood. The source of these receptors is a woman aged 40 to 50 with active or convalescent COVID-19. CDR3s include the opening cysteine and the closing phenylalanine or tryptophan. The D gene is left open where the match is weak. Expanded clones get a size class; other rows say once, few or many, or leave the size out.

v_gene	j_gene	abundance	d_gene	CDR3aa	CDR3nt
TRBV5-1	TRBJ1-2	once	-	CASSLDVTPNYGYTF	TGCGCCAGCAGCCTAGACGTTACTCCTAACTATGGCTACACCTTC
TRBV19	TRBJ1-4	few	-	CASSRTARNEKLFF	TGTGCCAGTAGTAGGACAGCACGAAATGAAAAACTGTTTTTT
TRBV29-1	TRBJ2-3	-	TRBD2	CSVEGLAGGPGTDTQYF	TGCAGCGTTGAGGGACTAGCGGGGGGGCCCGGCACAGATACGCAGTATTTT
TRBV30	TRBJ2-1	-	-	CAWSVWAGNNNNEQFF	TGTGCCTGGAGTGTATGGGCGGGCAATAATAACAATGAGCAGTTCTTC
TRBV10-3	TRBJ2-7	-	TRBD1	CAISVDREQYF	TGTGCCATCAGTGTGGACAGGGAGCAGTACTTC
TRBV5-1	TRBJ2-5	-	TRBD2	CASSGRGPWTSGRIGQETQYF	TGCGCCAGCAGCGGTAGGGGACCTTGGACTAGCGGGAGAATCGGTCAAGAGACCCAGTACTTC
TRBV3-1/TRBV3-2	TRBJ1-4	-	-	CASSQDPPRGPSLNEKLFF	TGTGCCAGCAGCCAAGATCCCCCCAGGGGCCCCTCCCTTAATGAAAAACTGTTTTTT
TRBV7-9	TRBJ1-2	-	TRBD1	CASSTWGRDRTYGYTF	TGTGCCAGCAGTACCTGGGGCCGGGACAGAACCTATGGCTACACCTTC
TRBV28	TRBJ2-7	-	-	CASSFGGPGEQYF	TGTGCCAGCAGTTTCGGGGGGCCGGGGGAGCAGTACTTC
TRBV10-3	TRBJ1-6	-	-	CATAHTGSSYNSPLHF	TGTGCCACGGCCCACACAGGGAGCTCCTATAATTCACCCCTCCACTTT
TRBV19	TRBJ1-2	-	-	CASSTGFNYGYTF	TGTGCCAGTAGCACAGGGTTCAACTATGGCTACACCTTC
TRBV4-2	TRBJ2-7	-	TRBD1	CASSRNPGQEKLRQYF	TGTGCCAGCAGCCGAAACCCGGGACAGGAGAAGCTAAGGCAGTACTTC
TRBV10-1	TRBJ2-7	-	-	CASSAGAYEQYF	TGCGCCAGCAGTGCGGGAGCCTACGAGCAGTACTTC
TRBV3-1/TRBV3-2	TRBJ1-1	-	-	CASSHQQGNTEAFF	TGTGCCAGCAGCCACCAACAGGGGAACACTGAAGCTTTCTTT
TRBV5-1	TRBJ1-4	-	-	CASSLAGSINEKLFF	TGCGCCAGCAGCTTGGCTGGTAGTATCAATGAAAAACTGTTTTTT
TRBV28	TRBJ1-4	-	-	CASSLRGRTNEKLFF	TGTGCCAGCAGTCTAAGGGGGAGAACTAATGAAAAACTGTTTTTT
TRBV5-1	TRBJ1-3	-	-	CASSTGSPDSGNTIYF	TGCGCCAGCAGCACCGGGAGTCCCGACTCTGGAAACACCATATATTTT
TRBV27	TRBJ2-7	few	TRBD1	CASSLRGQGPPHEQYF	TGTGCCAGCAGTTTAAGAGGACAGGGCCCCCCCCACGAGCAGTACTTC
TRBV4-1	TRBJ1-1	-	-	CASSFPMTGNTEAFF	TGCGCCAGCAGCTTCCCCATGACAGGGAACACTGAAGCTTTCTTT
TRBV5-1	TRBJ2-1	-	TRBD2	CASSRLAGVNYNEQFF	TGCGCCAGCAGCAGACTAGCGGGAGTAAACTACAATGAGCAGTTCTTC
TRBV7-3	TRBJ2-5	-	TRBD2	CASSLGGGAWETQYF	TGTGCCAGCAGCTTAGGCGGGGGGGCCTGGGAGACCCAGTACTTC
TRBV28	TRBJ1-2	-	TRBD1	CANRDRYYGYTF	TGTGCCAACAGGGACAGATACTATGGCTACACCTTC